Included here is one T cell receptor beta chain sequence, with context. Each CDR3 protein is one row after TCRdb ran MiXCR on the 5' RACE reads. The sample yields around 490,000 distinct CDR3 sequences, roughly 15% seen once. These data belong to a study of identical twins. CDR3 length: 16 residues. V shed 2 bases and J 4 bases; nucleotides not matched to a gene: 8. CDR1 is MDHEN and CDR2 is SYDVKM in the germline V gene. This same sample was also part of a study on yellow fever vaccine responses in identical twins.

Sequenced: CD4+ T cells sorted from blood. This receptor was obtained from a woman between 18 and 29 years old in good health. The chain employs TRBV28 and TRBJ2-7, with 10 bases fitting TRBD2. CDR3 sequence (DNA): TGTGCCAGCAGTTTACTCTCCAGCGGGAGGGCGTACGAGCAGTACTTC. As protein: CASSLLSSGRAYEQYF. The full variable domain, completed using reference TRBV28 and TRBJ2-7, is DVKVTQSSRYLVKRTGEKVFLECVQDMDHENMFWYRQDPGLGLRLIYFSYDVKMKEKGDIPEGYSVSREKKERFSLILESASTNQTSMYLCASSLLSSGRAYEQYFGPGTRLTVT.